This is a list of T cell receptor beta chains from one sample in a study of T cell changes during pregnancy in multiple sclerosis. Generated by immunoSEQ multiplex PCR, the TCRdb table keeps only in-frame clones and is missing some. Among 35,000 to 50,000 clones listed, roughly 92% were seen once. This material consisted of CD4+ T cells from peripheral blood mononuclear cells, taken in the first trimester of pregnancy. Every receptor here comes from a female donor with multiple sclerosis, enrolled in a pregnancy study. CDR3s include the opening cysteine and the closing phenylalanine or tryptophan. D genes are given only for firm matches. Size values are once, few and many counts, or a class for expanded clones, and some rows have none.

CDR3aa,CDR3nt,j_gene,abundance,d_gene,v_gene
CASSPLGQGIGYQETQYF,TGTGCCAGCTCACCCCTCGGACAGGGGATAGGGTACCAAGAGACCCAGTACTTC,TRBJ2-5,-,TRBD1,TRBV18
CASSVSGSGSGEQYF,TGTGCCAGCAGCGTATCAGGTAGCGGGAGTGGGGAGCAGTACTTC,TRBJ2-7,-,TRBD2,TRBV9
CASSLAGGSNQPQHF,TGCGCCAGCAGCTTGGCCGGAGGGAGCAATCAGCCCCAGCATTTT,TRBJ1-5,once,-,TRBV5-1
CATSSDRVLSVDTDTQYF,TGTGCCACCAGCAGCGACAGGGTGCTTAGCGTGGACACAGATACGCAGTATTTT,TRBJ2-3,few,TRBD1,TRBV15
CASSLQGGDTQYF,TGCGCCAGCAGCTTACAGGGAGGGGATACGCAGTATTTT,TRBJ2-3,-,-,TRBV5-1
CASSLLSQSGTDTQYF,TGCGCCAGCAGCTTGTTGAGTCAATCCGGTACAGATACGCAGTATTTT,TRBJ2-3,once,-,TRBV5-1
CSVERAEGAQYF,TGCAGCGTTGAAAGGGCGGAAGGGGCCCAGTACTTC,TRBJ2-5,-,-,TRBV29-1
CASSFSGRLSTSTDTQYF,TGTGCCAGCAGCTTTAGCGGGAGGCTATCAACTAGCACAGATACGCAGTATTTT,TRBJ2-3,-,TRBD2,TRBV7-9
CASRASGRYEQYF,TGTGCCAGCAGGGCAAGCGGGAGATACGAGCAGTACTTC,TRBJ2-7,-,TRBD2,TRBV27
CASSQIGTSGDTQYF,TGTGCCAGCAGCCAAATCGGGACTAGCGGTGATACGCAGTATTTT,TRBJ2-3,-,TRBD2,TRBV7-3
CAWSVTRAGELFF,TGTGCCTGGAGTGTGACAAGAGCCGGGGAGCTGTTTTTT,TRBJ2-2,-,-,TRBV30
CASRRGLAAYNEQFF,TGTGCCAGCAGGCGGGGACTAGCGGCCTACAATGAGCAGTTCTTC,TRBJ2-1,-,TRBD2,TRBV28
CASSASDLTEAFF,TGTGCCAGCAGTGCTTCAGATTTAACTGAAGCTTTCTTT,TRBJ1-1,-,-,TRBV25-1
CASTRQGRGEKLFF,TGTGCCAGCACCAGACAGGGGAGGGGTGAAAAACTGTTTTTT,TRBJ1-4,-,TRBD1,TRBV6-6
CASSLRNGPGGFTDTQYF,TGTGCCAGCAGCTTAAGGAATGGCCCGGGAGGGTTCACAGATACGCAGTATTTT,TRBJ2-3,-,TRBD2,TRBV7-3
CASTQLGEERIGEQFF,TGTGCCAGCACCCAACTGGGGGAGGAGAGAATTGGTGAGCAGTTCTTC,TRBJ2-1,-,-,TRBV28
CASSPYSGRASEQYF,TGTGCCAGCTCACCGTATAGCGGGAGGGCCAGCGAGCAGTACTTC,TRBJ2-7,-,TRBD2,TRBV18
CASSLGGGGSNQPQHF,TGTGCCAGCAGTCTGGGGGGAGGGGGTAGCAATCAGCCCCAGCATTTT,TRBJ1-5,-,-,TRBV5-4
CATSSRTTTRTQYF,TGTGCCACCAGCTCCCGAACCACTACTCGTACGCAGTATTTT,TRBJ2-3,-,-,TRBV15
CASSQLPQFNEQFF,TGTGCCAGCAGCCAACTGCCTCAATTCAATGAGCAGTTCTTC,TRBJ2-1,-,-,TRBV6-1
CASSTSGVNQPQHF,TGTGCCAGTAGTACGTCAGGTGTAAATCAGCCCCAGCATTTT,TRBJ1-5,-,-,TRBV19